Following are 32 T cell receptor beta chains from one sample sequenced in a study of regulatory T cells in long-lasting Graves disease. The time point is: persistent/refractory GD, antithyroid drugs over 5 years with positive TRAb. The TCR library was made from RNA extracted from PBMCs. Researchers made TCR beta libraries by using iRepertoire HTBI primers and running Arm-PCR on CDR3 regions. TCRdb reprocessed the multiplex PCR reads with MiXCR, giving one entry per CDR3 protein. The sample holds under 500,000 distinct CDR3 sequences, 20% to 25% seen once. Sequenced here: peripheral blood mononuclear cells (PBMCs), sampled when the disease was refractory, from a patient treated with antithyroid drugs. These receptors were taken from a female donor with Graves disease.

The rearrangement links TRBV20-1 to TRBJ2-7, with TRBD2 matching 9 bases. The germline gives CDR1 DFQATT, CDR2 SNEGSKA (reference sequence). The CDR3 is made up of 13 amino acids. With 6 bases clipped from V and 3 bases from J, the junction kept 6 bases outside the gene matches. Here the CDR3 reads CSAPIAGDYEQYF. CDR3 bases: TGCAGTGCCCCGATAGCGGGGGACTACGAGCAGTACTTC.

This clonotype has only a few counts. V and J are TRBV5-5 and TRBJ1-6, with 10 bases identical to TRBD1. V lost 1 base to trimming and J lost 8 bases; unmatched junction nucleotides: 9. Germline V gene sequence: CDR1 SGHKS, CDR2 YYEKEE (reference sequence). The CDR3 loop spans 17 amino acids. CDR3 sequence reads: CASSLSLTGGLDSPLHF. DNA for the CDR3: TGTGCCAGCAGCTTGTCCCTGACAGGGGGCCTTGATTCACCCCTCCACTTT. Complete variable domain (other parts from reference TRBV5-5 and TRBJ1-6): DAGVTQSPTHLIKTRGQQVTLRCSPISGHKSVSWYQQVLGQGPQFIFQYYEKEERGRGNFPDRFSARQFPNYSSELNVNALLLGDSALYLCASSLSLTGGLDSPLHFGNGTRLTVT.

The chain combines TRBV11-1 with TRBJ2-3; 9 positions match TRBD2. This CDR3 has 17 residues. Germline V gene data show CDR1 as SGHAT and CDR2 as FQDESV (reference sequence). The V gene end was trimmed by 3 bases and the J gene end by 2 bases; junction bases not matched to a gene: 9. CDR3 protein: CASSFQASGINTDTQYF. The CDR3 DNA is TGTGCCAGCAGCTTTCAGGCTAGCGGGATCAACACAGATACGCAGTATTTT. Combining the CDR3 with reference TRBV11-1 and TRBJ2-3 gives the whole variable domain EAEVAQSPRYKITEKSQAVAFWCDPISGHATLYWYRQILGQGPELLVQFQDESVVDDSQLPKDRFSAERLKGVDSTLKIQPAELGDSAMYLCASSFQASGINTDTQYFGPGTRLTVL.

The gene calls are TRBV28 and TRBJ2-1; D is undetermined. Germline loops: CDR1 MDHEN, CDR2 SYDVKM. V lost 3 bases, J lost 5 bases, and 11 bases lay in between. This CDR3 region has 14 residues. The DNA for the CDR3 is TGTGCCAGCAGTTTTTTGCCGACGAACAATGAGCAGTTCTTC. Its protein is CASSFLPTNNEQFF.

The DNA for the CDR3 is TGTGCCAGCAGCTTAGCCCAGGGGATCGGCGCAGATACGCAGTATTTT. As protein: CASSLAQGIGADTQYF. The chain couples TRBV11-2 to TRBJ2-3; D is possibly TRBD1 (6 bases). The V end lost 1 base, the J end lost 4 bases, and 15 bases lay between the germline ends. The CDR3 spans 16 residues. The V gene's germline CDR1 is SGHAT and CDR2 FQNNGV.

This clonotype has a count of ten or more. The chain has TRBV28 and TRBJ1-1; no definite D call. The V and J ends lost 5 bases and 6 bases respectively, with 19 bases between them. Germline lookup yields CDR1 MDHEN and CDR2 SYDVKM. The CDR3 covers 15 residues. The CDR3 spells CASSQIGVLDPEAFF. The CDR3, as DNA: TGTGCCAGCAGTCAGATCGGGGTTTTGGACCCTGAAGCTTTCTTT.

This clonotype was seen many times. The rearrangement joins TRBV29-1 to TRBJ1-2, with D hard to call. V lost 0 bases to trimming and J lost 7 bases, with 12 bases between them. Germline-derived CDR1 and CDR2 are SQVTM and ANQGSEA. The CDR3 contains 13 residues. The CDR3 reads CSVEDPREPGYTF. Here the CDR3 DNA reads TGCAGCGTTGAAGATCCTAGGGAGCCTGGCTACACCTTC.

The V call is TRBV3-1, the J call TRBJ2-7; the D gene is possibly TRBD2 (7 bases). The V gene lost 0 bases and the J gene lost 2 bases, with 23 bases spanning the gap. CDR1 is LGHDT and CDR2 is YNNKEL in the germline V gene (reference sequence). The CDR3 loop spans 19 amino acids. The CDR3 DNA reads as TGTGCCAGCAGCCAAGATTGGGCCGGAGTAGGGGGGGGCCCCTACGAGCAGTACTTC. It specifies CASSQDWAGVGGGPYEQYF.

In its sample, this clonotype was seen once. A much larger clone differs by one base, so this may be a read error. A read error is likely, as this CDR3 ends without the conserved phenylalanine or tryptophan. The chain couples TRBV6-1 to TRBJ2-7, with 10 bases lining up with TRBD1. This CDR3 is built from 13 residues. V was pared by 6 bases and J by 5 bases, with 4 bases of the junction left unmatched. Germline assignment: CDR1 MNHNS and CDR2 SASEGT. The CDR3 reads CASRQDRGHEQYL. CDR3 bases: TGTGCCAGCAGACAAGACAGGGGGCACGAGCAGTACCTC.

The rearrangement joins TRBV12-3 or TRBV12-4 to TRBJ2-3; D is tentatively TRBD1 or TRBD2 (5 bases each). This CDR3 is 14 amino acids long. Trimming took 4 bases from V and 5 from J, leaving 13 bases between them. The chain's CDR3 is CASSSLGTVDTQYF. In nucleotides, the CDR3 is TGTGCCAGCAGTTCGCTGGGGACGGTAGATACGCAGTATTTT.

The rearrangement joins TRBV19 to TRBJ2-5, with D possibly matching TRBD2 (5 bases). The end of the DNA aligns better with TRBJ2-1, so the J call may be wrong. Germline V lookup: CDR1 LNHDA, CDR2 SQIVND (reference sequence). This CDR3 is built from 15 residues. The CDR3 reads CASSLPRAIAREQFF. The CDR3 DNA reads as TGTGCCAGTAGCCTCCCGAGGGCCATAGCGCGTGAGCAGTTCTTC.

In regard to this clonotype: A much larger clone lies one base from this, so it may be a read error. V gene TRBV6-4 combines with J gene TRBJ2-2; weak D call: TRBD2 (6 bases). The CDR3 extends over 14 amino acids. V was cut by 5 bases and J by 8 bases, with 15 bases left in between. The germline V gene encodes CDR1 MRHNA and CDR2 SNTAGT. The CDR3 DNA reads TGTGCCAGCAGTACCTCCGGGACTCAGGGGGAGCTGTTTTTT. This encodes CASSTSGTQGELFF.

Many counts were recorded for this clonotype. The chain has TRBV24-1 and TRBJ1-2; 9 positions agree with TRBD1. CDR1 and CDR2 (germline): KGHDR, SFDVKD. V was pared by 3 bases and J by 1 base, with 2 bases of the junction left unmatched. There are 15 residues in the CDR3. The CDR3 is CATSDPGQGNYGYTF. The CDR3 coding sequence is TGTGCCACCAGTGATCCGGGACAGGGTAACTATGGCTACACCTTC.

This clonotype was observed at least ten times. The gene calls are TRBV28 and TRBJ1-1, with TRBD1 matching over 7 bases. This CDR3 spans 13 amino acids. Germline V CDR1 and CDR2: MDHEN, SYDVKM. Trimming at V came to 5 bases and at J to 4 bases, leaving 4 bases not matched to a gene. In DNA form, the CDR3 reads TGTGCCAGCAGTGTTACAGGGGCCACTGAAGCTTTCTTT. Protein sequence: CASSVTGATEAFF. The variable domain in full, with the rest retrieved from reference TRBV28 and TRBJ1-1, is DVKVTQSSRYLVKRTGEKVFLECVQDMDHENMFWYRQDPGLGLRLIYFSYDVKMKEKGDIPEGYSVSREKKERFSLILESASTNQTSMYLCASSVTGATEAFFGQGTRLTVV.

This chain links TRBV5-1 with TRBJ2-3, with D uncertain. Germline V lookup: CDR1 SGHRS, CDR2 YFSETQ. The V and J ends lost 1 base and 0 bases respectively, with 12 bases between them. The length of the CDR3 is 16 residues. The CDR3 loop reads CASSLHYSPSTDTQYF. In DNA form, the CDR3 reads TGCGCCAGCAGCTTGCATTACAGCCCTAGCACAGATACGCAGTATTTT.

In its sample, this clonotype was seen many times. The CDR3 DNA reads TGCAGTGCTATAAAGGAGCTCTACGAGCAGTACTTC. Residues: CSAIKELYEQYF. This chain connects TRBV20-1 to TRBJ2-7; D remains unclear. CDR1 is DFQATT, CDR2 SNEGSKA, per germline (reference sequence). The CDR3 spans 12 residues. Trimming left V 4 bases short and J 3 bases short, with 10 bases between.

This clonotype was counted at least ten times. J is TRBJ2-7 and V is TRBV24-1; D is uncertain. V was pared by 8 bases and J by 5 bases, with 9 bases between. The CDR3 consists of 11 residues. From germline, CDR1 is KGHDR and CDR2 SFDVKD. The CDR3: CATNFFDEQYF. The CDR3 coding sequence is TGTGCCACCAATTTCTTCGACGAGCAGTACTTC.

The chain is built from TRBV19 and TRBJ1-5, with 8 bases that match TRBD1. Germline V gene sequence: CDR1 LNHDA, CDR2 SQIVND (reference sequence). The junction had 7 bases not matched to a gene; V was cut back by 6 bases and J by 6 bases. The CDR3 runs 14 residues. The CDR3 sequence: CASRMTGEAQPQHF. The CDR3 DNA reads TGTGCCAGTAGGATGACAGGGGAGGCTCAGCCCCAGCATTTT. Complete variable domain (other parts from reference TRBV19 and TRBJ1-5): DGGITQSPKYLFRKEGQNVTLSCEQNLNHDAMYWYRQDPGQGLRLIYYSQIVNDFQKGDIAEGYSVSREKKESFPLTVTSAQKNPTAFYLCASRMTGEAQPQHFGDGTRLSIL.

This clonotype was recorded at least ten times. The CDR3 here is CASSQGRQQGTGELFF. The CDR3 DNA reads as TGTGCCAGCAGCCAGGGACGCCAACAAGGCACCGGGGAGCTGTTTTTT. The V and J genes are TRBV3-1 and TRBJ2-2; D tentatively fits TRBD1 or TRBD2 (5 bases each). The germline CDR1 and CDR2 sequences are LGHDT and YNNKEL (reference sequence). Trimming stripped 3 bases from V and 4 bases from J, with 15 bases between. This CDR3 spans 16 amino acids.

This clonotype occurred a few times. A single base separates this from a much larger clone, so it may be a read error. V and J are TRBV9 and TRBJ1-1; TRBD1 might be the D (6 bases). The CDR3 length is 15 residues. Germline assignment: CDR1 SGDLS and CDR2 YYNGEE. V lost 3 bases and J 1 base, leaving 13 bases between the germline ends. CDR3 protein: CASSDGTLGNTEAFF. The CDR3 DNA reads TGTGCCAGCAGCGACGGGACATTGGGGAACACTGAAGCTTTCTTT.

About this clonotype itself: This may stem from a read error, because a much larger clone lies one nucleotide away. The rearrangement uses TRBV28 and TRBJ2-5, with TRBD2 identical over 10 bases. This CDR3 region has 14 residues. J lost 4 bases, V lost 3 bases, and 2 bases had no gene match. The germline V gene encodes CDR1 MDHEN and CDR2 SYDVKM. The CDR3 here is CASSFASGRETQYF. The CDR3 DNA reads TGTGCCAGCAGTTTCGCTAGCGGGAGAGAGACCCAGTACTTC.

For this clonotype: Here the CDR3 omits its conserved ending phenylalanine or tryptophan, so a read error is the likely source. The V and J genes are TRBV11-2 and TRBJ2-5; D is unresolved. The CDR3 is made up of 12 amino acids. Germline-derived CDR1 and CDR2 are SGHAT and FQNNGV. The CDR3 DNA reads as TGCGCCAGCAGCCAAGTTCGAGAGACCCAGTACCTC. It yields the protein CASSQVRETQYL.

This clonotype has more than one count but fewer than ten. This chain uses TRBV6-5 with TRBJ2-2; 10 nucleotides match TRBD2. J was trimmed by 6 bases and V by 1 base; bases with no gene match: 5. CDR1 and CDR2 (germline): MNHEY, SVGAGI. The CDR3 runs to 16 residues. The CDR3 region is CASSYFLAGESGELFF. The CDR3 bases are TGTGCCAGCAGTTACTTTCTAGCGGGAGAGTCCGGGGAGCTGTTTTTT.

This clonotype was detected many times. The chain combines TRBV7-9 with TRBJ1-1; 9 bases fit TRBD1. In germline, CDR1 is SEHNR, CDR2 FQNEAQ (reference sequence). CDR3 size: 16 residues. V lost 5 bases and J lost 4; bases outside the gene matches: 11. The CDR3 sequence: CASSGTGGWEGTEAFF. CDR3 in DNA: TGTGCCAGCAGCGGAACAGGGGGCTGGGAGGGCACTGAAGCTTTCTTT.

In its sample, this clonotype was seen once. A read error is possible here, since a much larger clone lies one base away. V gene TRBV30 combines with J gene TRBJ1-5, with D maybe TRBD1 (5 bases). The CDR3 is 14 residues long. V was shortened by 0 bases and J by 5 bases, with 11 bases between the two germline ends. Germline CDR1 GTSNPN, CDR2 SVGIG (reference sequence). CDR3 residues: CAWSVRGMDQPQHF. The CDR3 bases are TGTGCCTGGAGTGTTCGGGGGATGGATCAGCCCCAGCATTTT.

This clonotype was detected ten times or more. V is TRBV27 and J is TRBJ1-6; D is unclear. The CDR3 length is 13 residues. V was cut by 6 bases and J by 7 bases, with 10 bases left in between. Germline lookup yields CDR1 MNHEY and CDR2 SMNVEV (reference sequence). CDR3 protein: CASSLKLNSPLHF. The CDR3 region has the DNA TGTGCCAGCAGCTTGAAGCTGAATTCACCCCTCCACTTT.

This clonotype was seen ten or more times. The CDR3 region is CASSTGFRETQYF. CDR3 DNA sequence: TGTGCCAGCAGCACAGGGTTCCGAGAGACCCAGTACTTC. The V gene is TRBV11-2, the J gene TRBJ2-5; a possible D gene is TRBD1 (6 bases). This CDR3 contains 13 residues. V was pared by 5 bases and J by 4 bases, with 11 bases between. Germline V gene data show CDR1 as SGHAT and CDR2 as FQNNGV.

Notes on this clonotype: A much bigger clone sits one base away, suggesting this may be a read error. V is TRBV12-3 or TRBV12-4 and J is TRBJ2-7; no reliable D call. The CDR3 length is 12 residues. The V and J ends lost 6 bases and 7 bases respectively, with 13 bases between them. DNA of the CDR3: TGTGCCAGCAGACCCAGCTCATGGGAGCAGTACTTC. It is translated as CASRPSSWEQYF.

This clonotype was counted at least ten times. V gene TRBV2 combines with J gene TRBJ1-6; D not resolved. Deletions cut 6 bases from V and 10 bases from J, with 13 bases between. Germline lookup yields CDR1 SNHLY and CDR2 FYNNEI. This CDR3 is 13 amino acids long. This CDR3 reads CASRPGGTSPLHF. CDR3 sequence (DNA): TGTGCCAGCAGGCCAGGAGGAACCTCACCCCTCCACTTT.

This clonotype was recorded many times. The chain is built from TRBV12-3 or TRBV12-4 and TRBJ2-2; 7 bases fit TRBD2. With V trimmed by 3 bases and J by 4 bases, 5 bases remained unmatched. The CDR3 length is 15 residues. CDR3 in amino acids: CASSFGGSGTGELFF. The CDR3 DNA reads TGTGCCAGCAGTTTCGGGGGGTCTGGCACCGGGGAGCTGTTTTTT.

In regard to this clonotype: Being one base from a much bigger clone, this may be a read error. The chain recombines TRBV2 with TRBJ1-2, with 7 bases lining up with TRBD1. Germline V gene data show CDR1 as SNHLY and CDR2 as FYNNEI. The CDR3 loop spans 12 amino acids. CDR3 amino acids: CASSFGQDGHTF. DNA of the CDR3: TGTGCCAGCAGCTTCGGACAGGATGGCCACACCTTC.

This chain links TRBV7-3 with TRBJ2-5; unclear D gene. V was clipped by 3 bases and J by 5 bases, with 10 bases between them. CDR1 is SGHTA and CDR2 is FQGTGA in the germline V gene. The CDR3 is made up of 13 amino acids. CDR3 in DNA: TGTGCCAGCAGCTTGGGGTATTCGGAGACCCAGTACTTC. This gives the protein CASSLGYSETQYF.